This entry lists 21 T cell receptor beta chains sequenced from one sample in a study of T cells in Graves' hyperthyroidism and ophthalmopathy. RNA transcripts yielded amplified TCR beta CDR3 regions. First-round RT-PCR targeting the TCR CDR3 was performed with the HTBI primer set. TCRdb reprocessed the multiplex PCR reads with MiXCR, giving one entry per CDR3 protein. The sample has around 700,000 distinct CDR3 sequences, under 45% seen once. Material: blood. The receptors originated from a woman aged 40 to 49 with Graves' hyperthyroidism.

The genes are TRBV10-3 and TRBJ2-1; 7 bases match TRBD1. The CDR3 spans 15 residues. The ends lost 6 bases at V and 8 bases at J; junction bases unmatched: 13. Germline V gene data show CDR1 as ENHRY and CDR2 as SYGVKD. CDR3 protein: CAIRDGQANFDEQFF. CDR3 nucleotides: TGTGCCATCAGAGACGGACAGGCAAATTTCGATGAGCAGTTCTTC.

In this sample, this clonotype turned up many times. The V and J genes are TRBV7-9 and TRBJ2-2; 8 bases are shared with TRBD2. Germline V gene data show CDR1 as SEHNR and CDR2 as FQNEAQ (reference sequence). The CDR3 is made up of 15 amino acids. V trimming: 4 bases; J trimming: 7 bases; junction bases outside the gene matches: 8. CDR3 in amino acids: CASSSNREGLGELFF. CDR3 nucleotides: TGTGCCAGCAGCTCCAACCGGGAGGGCCTCGGGGAGCTGTTTTTT.

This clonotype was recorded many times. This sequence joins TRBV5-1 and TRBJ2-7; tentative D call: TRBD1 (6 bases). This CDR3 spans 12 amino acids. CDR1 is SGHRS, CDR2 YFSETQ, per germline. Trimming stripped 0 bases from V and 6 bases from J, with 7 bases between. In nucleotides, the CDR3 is TGCGCCAGCAGCTTGGGACAGGCCGAGCAGTACTTC. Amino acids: CASSLGQAEQYF.

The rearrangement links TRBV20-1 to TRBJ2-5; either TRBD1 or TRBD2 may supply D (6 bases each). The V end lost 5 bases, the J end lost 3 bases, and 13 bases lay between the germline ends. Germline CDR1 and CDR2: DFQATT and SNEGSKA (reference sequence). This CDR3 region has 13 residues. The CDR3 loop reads CSAQIGGKETQYF. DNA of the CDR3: TGCAGTGCTCAAATAGGGGGGAAAGAGACCCAGTACTTC.

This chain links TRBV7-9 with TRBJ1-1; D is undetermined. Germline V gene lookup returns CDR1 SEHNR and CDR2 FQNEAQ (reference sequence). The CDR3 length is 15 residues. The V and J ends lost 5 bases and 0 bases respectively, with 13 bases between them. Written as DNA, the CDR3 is TGTGCCAGCAGCCCCGCGAAGGGAATGAACACTGAAGCTTTCTTT. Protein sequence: CASSPAKGMNTEAFF.

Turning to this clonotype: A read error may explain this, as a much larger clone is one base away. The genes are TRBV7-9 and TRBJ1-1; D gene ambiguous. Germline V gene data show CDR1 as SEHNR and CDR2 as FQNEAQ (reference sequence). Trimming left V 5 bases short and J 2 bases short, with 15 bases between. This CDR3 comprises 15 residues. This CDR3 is CASSPREESNTEAFF. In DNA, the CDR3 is TGTGCCAGCAGCCCTAGGGAGGAGTCAAACACTGAAGCTTTCTTT.

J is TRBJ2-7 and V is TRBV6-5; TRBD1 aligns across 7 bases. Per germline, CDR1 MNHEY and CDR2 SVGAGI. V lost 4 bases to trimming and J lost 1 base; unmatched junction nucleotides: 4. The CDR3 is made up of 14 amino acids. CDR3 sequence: CASSFSGQSYEQYF. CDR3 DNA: TGTGCCAGCAGTTTCTCGGGACAGTCCTACGAGCAGTACTTC.

The CDR3 here is CEAVTSRGHEQYF. DNA of the CDR3: TGTGAGGCCGTGACTTCCCGAGGCCACGAGCAGTACTTC. The chain combines TRBV10-3 with TRBJ2-7; no clear D. Germline CDR1 ENHRY, CDR2 SYGVKD. CDR3 length equals 13 residues.

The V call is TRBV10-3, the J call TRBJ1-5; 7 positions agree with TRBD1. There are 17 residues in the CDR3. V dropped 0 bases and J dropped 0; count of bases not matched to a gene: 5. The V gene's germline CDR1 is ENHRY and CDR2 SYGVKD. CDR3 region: CAISESEGAGSNQPQHF. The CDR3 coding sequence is TGTGCCATCAGTGAGTCGGAGGGGGCTGGTAGCAATCAGCCCCAGCATTTT.

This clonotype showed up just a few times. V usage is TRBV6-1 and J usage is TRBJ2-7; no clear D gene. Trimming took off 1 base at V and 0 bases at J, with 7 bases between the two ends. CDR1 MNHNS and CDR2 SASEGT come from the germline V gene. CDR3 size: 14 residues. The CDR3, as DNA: TGTGCCAGCAGTGAAGTCGGAAACTCCTACGAGCAGTACTTC. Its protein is CASSEVGNSYEQYF.

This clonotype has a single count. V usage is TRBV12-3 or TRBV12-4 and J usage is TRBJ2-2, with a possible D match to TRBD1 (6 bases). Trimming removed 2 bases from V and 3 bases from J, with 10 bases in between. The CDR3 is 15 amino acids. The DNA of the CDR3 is TGTGCCAGCAGTTTAAAACAGGGAGACACCGGGGAGCTGTTTTTT. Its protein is CASSLKQGDTGELFF.

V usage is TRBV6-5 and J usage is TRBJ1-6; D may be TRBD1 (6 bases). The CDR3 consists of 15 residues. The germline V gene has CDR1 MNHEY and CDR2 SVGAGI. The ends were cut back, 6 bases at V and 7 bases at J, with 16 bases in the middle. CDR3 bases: TGTGCCAGCAGCCGACAGGAGTACTGGAATTCACCCCTCCACTTT. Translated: CASSRQEYWNSPLHF.

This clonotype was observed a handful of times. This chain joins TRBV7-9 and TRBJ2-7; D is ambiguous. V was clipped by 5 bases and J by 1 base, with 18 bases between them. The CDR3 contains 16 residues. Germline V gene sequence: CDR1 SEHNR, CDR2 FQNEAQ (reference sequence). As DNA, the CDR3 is TGTGCCAGCAGCCCAAGATGGGGTCACCGATCCTACGAGCAGTACTTC. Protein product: CASSPRWGHRSYEQYF.

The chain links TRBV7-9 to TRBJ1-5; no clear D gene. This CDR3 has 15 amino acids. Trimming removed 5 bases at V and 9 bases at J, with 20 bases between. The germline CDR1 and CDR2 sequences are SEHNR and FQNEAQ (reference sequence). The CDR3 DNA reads TGTGCCAGCAGCCAAGGTGACACCAACCGACGGCCCCAGCATTTT. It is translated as CASSQGDTNRRPQHF.

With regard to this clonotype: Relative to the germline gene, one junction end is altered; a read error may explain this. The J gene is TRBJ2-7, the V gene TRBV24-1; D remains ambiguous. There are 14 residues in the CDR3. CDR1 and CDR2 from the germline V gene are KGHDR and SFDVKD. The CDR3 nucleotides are TGTGCCAGCAGTTTATCGGGCCAGAACTACGAGCAGCACTTC. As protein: CASSLSGQNYEQHF.

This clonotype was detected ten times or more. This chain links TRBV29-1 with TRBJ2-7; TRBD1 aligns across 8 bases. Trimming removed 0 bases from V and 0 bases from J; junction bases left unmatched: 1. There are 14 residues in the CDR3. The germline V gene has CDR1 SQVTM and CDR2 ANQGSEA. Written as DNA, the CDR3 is TGCAGCGTTGAAGATGGACAGGGCTCCTACGAGCAGTACTTC. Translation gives CSVEDGQGSYEQYF.

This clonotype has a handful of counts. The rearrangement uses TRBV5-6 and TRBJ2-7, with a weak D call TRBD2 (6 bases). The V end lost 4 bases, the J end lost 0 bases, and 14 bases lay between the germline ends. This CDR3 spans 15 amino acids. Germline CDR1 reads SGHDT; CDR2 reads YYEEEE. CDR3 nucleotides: TGTGCCAGCAGCCAACCGCCCGGGGGCTCCTACGAGCAGTACTTC. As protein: CASSQPPGGSYEQYF.

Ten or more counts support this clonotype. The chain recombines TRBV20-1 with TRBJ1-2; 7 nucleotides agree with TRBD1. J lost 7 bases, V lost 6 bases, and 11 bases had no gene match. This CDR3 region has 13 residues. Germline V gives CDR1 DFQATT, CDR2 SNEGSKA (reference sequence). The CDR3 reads CSALPDRVSGYTF. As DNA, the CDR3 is TGCAGTGCCCTCCCCGACAGGGTTAGTGGCTACACCTTC.

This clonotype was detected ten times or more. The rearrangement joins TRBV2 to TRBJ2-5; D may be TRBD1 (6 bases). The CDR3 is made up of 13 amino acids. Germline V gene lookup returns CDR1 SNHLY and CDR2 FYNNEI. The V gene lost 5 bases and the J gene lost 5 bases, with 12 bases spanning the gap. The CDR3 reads CASSLQGWETQYF. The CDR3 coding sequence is TGTGCCAGCAGTCTACAGGGTTGGGAGACCCAGTACTTC.

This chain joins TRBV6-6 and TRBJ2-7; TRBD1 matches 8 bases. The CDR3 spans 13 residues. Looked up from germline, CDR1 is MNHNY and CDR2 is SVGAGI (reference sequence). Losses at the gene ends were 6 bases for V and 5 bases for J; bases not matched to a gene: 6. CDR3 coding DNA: TGTGCCAGCAGAGAGACAGGGGAAAACGAGCAGTACTTC. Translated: CASRETGENEQYF.

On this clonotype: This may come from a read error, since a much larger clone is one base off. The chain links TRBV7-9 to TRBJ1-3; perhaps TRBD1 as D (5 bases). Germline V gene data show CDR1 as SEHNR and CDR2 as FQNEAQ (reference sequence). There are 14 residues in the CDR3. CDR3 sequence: CASSESGSRNIIYF. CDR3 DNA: TGTGCCAGCAGCGAATCAGGGAGCCGAAACATCATATATTTT.